The 32 T cell receptor beta chains given below trace back to one sample, sequenced in a study of T cell responses to AZD1222 COVID-19 vaccine. This table comes from immunoSEQ multiplex PCR, and its TCRdb copy is limited to in-frame clones, with some not included. Here the sample spans about 140,000 clones, 93% being singletons. Specimen: peripheral blood, collected on day 0 of AZD1222 vaccination. These receptors came from an adult in good health.

The gene calls are TRBV7-2 and TRBJ2-5, with D maybe TRBD2 (6 bases). The germline V gene encodes CDR1 SGHTA and CDR2 FQGNSA. The CDR3 has 14 amino acids. The V end lost 2 bases, the J end lost 2 bases, and 9 bases lay between the germline ends. The CDR3 DNA is TGTGCCAGCAGCTTAAGGCGGGATCAAGAGACCCAGTACTTC. Encoded protein: CASSLRRDQETQYF.

CDR3 loop: CASSHPTGASSGNTIYF. The DNA of the CDR3 is TGTGCCAGCAGCCACCCGACAGGGGCCAGCTCTGGAAACACCATATATTTT. J is TRBJ1-3 and V is TRBV3-1 (or the pseudogene TRBV3-2); 8 bases are a match to TRBD1. This CDR3 has 17 residues. The V and J ends lost 3 bases and 0 bases, in that order; junction bases with no gene match: 7. Germline CDR1 LGHDT, CDR2 YNNKEL (reference sequence).

The chain joins TRBV6-2 or TRBV6-3 to TRBJ1-2; possibly TRBD1 for D (6 bases). Between the trimmed V and J ends, which lost 0 bases and 0 bases, there was a span of 14 bases. CDR1 is MNHEY, CDR2 SVGEGT, per germline. The CDR3 extends over 17 amino acids. The CDR3 bases are TGTGCCAGCAGTTACTCGGCCGAGGGGGTTACTAACTATGGCTACACCTTC. It specifies CASSYSAEGVTNYGYTF.

This clone was detected only once. The rearrangement links TRBV19 to TRBJ1-2; D gene unclear. CDR3 length equals 16 residues. The germline V gene encodes CDR1 LNHDA and CDR2 SQIVND (reference sequence). The V gene lost 7 bases and the J gene lost 0 bases, with 18 bases spanning the gap. The CDR3 protein is CASTKRGPRANYGYTF. CDR3 DNA: TGTGCCAGTACCAAAAGAGGCCCCAGAGCTAACTATGGCTACACCTTC.

This chain joins TRBV6-6 and TRBJ1-1, with a possible D match to TRBD1 (5 bases). Trimming shortened V by 3 bases and J by 1 base, and 9 bases separated the two germline ends. The CDR3 sequence is 14 residues long. The germline CDR1 and CDR2 sequences are MNHNY and SVGAGI (reference sequence). The CDR3 loop is CASSYQGSNTEAFF. DNA of the CDR3: TGTGCCAGCAGTTATCAGGGTTCGAACACTGAAGCTTTCTTT.

The genes are TRBV13 and TRBJ2-1; 7 bases line up with TRBD2. V lost 10 bases, J lost 0 bases, and 3 bases stayed unmatched. Germline CDR1 is PRHDT and CDR2 is FYEKMQ (reference sequence). The CDR3 consists of 13 residues. The CDR3 reads CATRDYSYNEQFF. CDR3 DNA: TGTGCCACCCGGGACTACTCCTACAATGAGCAGTTCTTC.

The chain's CDR3 is CASSLRQNTEAFF. CDR3 DNA sequence: TGTGCCAGCAGCTTAAGACAGAACACTGAAGCTTTCTTT. The chain carries TRBV7-9 and TRBJ1-1, with D unclear. V was pared by 2 bases and J by 1 base, with 5 bases between. The CDR3 has 13 residues. Germline V gene data show CDR1 as SEHNR and CDR2 as FQNEAQ (reference sequence).

This clone showed up just once. This chain uses TRBV9 with TRBJ2-2; no clear D. Germline V gives CDR1 SGDLS, CDR2 YYNGEE. The length of the CDR3 is 17 residues. Trimming removed 4 bases at V and 1 base at J, with 17 bases between. CDR3 in DNA: TGTGCCAGCAGCCGTACGGTGGGCACCAAGAACACCGGGGAGCTGTTTTTT. This gives the protein CASSRTVGTKNTGELFF.

The chain recombines TRBV14 with TRBJ1-2; possible D gene TRBD1, 6 bases. The CDR3 loop spans 15 amino acids. Trimming removed 4 bases at V and 0 bases at J, with 12 bases between. Per the germline V gene, CDR1 is SGHDN and CDR2 is FVKESK. CDR3 DNA sequence: TGTGCCAGCAGCCGAGGGGGAGTCTCTAACTATGGCTACACCTTC. Translated, it gives CASSRGGVSNYGYTF. Supplemented by reference TRBV14 and TRBJ1-2, the full variable domain reads EAGVTQFPSHSVIEKGQTVTLRCDPISGHDNLYWYRRVMGKEIKFLLHFVKESKQDESGMPNNRFLAERTGGTYSTLKVQPAELEDSGVYFCASSRGGVSNYGYTFGSGTRLTVV.

This rearrangement joins TRBV7-2 to TRBJ1-1; no clear D. This CDR3 spans 13 amino acids. V lost 6 bases to trimming and J lost 1 base, with 9 bases between them. Germline assignment: CDR1 SGHTA and CDR2 FQGNSA. The CDR3 reads CASSNPENTEAFF. The CDR3 region has the DNA TGTGCCAGCAGTAACCCGGAGAACACTGAAGCTTTCTTT.

The chain has TRBV5-5 and TRBJ1-5, with 8 bases fitting TRBD1. V lost 4 bases to trimming and J lost 4 bases; unmatched junction nucleotides: 16. CDR1 SGHKS and CDR2 YYEKEE come from the germline V gene (reference sequence). There are 18 residues in the CDR3. The CDR3 nucleotides are TGTGCCAGCAGCCTCACAGTCTCGACAGGGGCGAAGAATCAGCCCCAGCATTTT. Protein sequence: CASSLTVSTGAKNQPQHF.

The chain has TRBV14 and TRBJ2-1, with D perhaps TRBD2 (6 bases). The CDR3 has 15 amino acids. V lost 2 bases and J 8 bases, leaving 16 bases between the germline ends. Germline V gene lookup returns CDR1 SGHDN and CDR2 FVKESK. The CDR3 is CASSQPGLGKDEQFF. CDR3 in DNA: TGTGCCAGCAGCCAACCGGGACTCGGCAAGGATGAGCAGTTCTTC.

The J gene is TRBJ2-3, the V gene TRBV28; D uncertain. Trimming removed 5 bases at V and 1 base at J, with 16 bases between. This CDR3 is 16 amino acids long. Germline V CDR1 and CDR2: MDHEN, SYDVKM. CDR3 region: CASSASHGPRTDTQYF. For the CDR3, the DNA is TGTGCCAGCAGTGCCTCACATGGACCGCGCACAGATACGCAGTATTTT.

The rearrangement uses TRBV5-4 and TRBJ1-1; the D is unclear. Germline-derived CDR1 and CDR2 are SGHNT and YYREEE (reference sequence). This CDR3 is 15 amino acids long. V lost 0 bases and J lost 0, with 9 bases in between. The CDR3 nucleotides read TGTGCCAGCAGCTTGGGGCAGACGATGAACACTGAAGCTTTCTTT. Translation: CASSLGQTMNTEAFF.

The V and J genes are TRBV6-5 and TRBJ2-2; D remains unclear. CDR3 length: 14 residues. CDR1 is MNHEY, CDR2 SVGAGI, per germline. V lost 6 bases to trimming and J lost 3 bases, with 11 bases between them. The CDR3 DNA follows: TGTGCCAGCAGACCAAGTAGGGACACCGGGGAGCTGTTTTTT. Translated: CASRPSRDTGELFF.

This clone appeared once. The V gene is TRBV5-1, the J gene TRBJ2-5; 8 positions match TRBD2. Trimming at V came to 0 bases and at J to 1 base, leaving 2 bases not matched to a gene. The CDR3 has 15 residues. Per the germline V gene, CDR1 is SGHRS and CDR2 is YFSETQ. The CDR3 here is CASSLELAAQETQYF. Written as DNA, the CDR3 is TGCGCCAGCAGCTTGGAACTAGCGGCCCAAGAGACCCAGTACTTC.

The chain links TRBV4-1 to TRBJ2-3; 7 positions agree with TRBD2. The germline V gene encodes CDR1 MGHRA and CDR2 YSYEKL. The V gene end was trimmed by 2 bases and the J gene end by 3 bases; junction bases not matched to a gene: 2. This CDR3 region has 14 residues. The CDR3 loop is CASSQQRETDTQYF. CDR3 sequence (DNA): TGCGCCAGCAGCCAACAGCGGGAAACAGATACGCAGTATTTT.

The chain carries TRBV5-1 and TRBJ2-7; a possible D gene is TRBD2 (6 bases). Germline CDR1 SGHRS, CDR2 YFSETQ. The CDR3 spans 14 residues. V shed 0 bases and J shed 2 bases, with 9 bases lying between them. The CDR3 coding sequence is TGCGCCAGCAGCTTGGGCGGGACCCCCTACGAGCAGTACTTC. It yields the protein CASSLGGTPYEQYF.

This rearrangement joins TRBV29-1 to TRBJ1-5; D gene uncertain. The CDR3 has 13 amino acids. Germline CDR1 SQVTM, CDR2 ANQGSEA. V was shortened by 5 bases and J by 2 bases, with 10 bases between the two germline ends. The CDR3 DNA reads TGCAGCGTTTCTAAGGGTGGCAATCAGCCCCAGCATTTT. Amino acids: CSVSKGGNQPQHF.

With respect to this clone: The germline gene is not matched at one end of the junction; a read error may be the cause. The chain couples TRBV4-1 to TRBJ1-5, with a tentative D call TRBD1 (6 bases). Per germline, CDR1 MGHRA and CDR2 YSYEKL. The CDR3 is made up of 16 amino acids. The CDR3 loop reads CASSQEGNRANQPQHF. The CDR3 region has the DNA TGCGCCAGCAGCCAAGAAGGGAACAGGGCTAATCAACCCCAGCATTTT.

This clone was observed a single time. The gene calls are TRBV7-3 and TRBJ2-1; 11 bases fit TRBD2. In germline, CDR1 is SGHTA, CDR2 FQGTGA. V shed 5 bases, J shed 8 bases, and the junction held 14 bases outside the gene matches. The CDR3 runs to 17 residues. The CDR3 region has the DNA TGTGCCAGCAGCCCCATCGGGCCTAGCGGGAGGACGCATGAGCAGTTCTTC. This sequence encodes CASSPIGPSGRTHEQFF.

The chain links TRBV4-3 to TRBJ2-2, with TRBD2 identical over 14 bases. The CDR3 contains 19 residues. The trim removed 4 bases at V and 5 bases at J, leaving 12 bases unmatched. Germline V lookup: CDR1 LGHNA, CDR2 YSLEER. CDR3 in DNA: TGCGCCAGCAGCCCTTCCCCCGGGACTAGCGGGAGTTTAACCGGGGAGCTGTTTTTT. Translating it yields CASSPSPGTSGSLTGELFF.

V usage is TRBV25-1 and J usage is TRBJ2-7; D gene uncertain. CDR1 MGHDK and CDR2 SYGVNS come from the germline V gene. Trimming removed 9 bases at V and 5 bases at J, with 5 bases between. The CDR3 covers 9 residues. CDR3 in amino acids: CASCNEQYF. DNA for the CDR3: TGTGCCAGTTGTAACGAGCAGTACTTC.

For the CDR3, the DNA is TGTGCCAGCAGTTTAAATCTCCAGGGGTACACTGAAGCTTTCTTT. It yields the protein CASSLNLQGYTEAFF. The chain employs TRBV27 and TRBJ1-1; a weak D match, TRBD1 (6 bases). The V end was cut by 2 bases, the J end by 3 bases, with 13 bases between. This CDR3 has 15 residues. Germline V gene lookup returns CDR1 MNHEY and CDR2 SMNVEV (reference sequence).

This clone was counted a few times. The chain couples TRBV29-1 to TRBJ1-2; D possibly corresponds to TRBD1 (5 bases). This CDR3 has 13 residues. With 2 bases removed from V and 0 bases from J, the gap between germline ends came to 7 bases. The germline V gene has CDR1 SQVTM and CDR2 ANQGSEA. Written as DNA, the CDR3 is TGCAGCGTTGAACCGACAGCTAACTATGGCTACACCTTC. Encoded protein: CSVEPTANYGYTF. Full variable domain (rest looked up from reference TRBV29-1 and TRBJ1-2): SAVISQKPSRDICQRGTSLTIQCQVDSQVTMMFWYRQQPGQSLTLIATANQGSEATYESGFVIDKFPISRPNLTFSTLTVSNMSPEDSSIYLCSVEPTANYGYTFGSGTRLTVV.

V and J are TRBV19 and TRBJ1-1; D is undetermined. V shed 0 bases and J shed 8 bases, with 16 bases lying between them. CDR1 and CDR2 from the germline V gene are LNHDA and SQIVND (reference sequence). The length of the CDR3 is 15 residues. The CDR3, as DNA: TGTGCCAGTAGTATAGAGGCGGGGAGGGCAAGAGAAGCTTTCTTT. Translating it yields CASSIEAGRAREAFF.

The V call is TRBV2, the J call TRBJ1-6; tentative D call: TRBD1 (5 bases). The CDR3 sequence is 14 residues long. Germline-derived CDR1 and CDR2 are SNHLY and FYNNEI. Trimming stripped 7 bases from V and 5 bases from J, with 12 bases between. DNA of the CDR3: TGTGCCAGCATTGACGGACAACATAATTCACCCCTCCACTTT. Amino acid sequence: CASIDGQHNSPLHF.

The chain recombines TRBV7-2 with TRBJ1-6; D is undetermined. This CDR3 comprises 15 residues. The germline V gene has CDR1 SGHTA and CDR2 FQGNSA. V was pared by 1 base and J by 10 bases, with 14 bases between. The CDR3 region is CASSLEVSAGSPLHF. The CDR3 coding sequence is TGTGCCAGCAGCTTAGAGGTCTCTGCCGGGTCACCCCTCCACTTT.

The V call is TRBV3-1 (or the pseudogene TRBV3-2), the J call TRBJ1-2; no clear D. Germline loops: CDR1 LGHDT, CDR2 YNNKEL (reference sequence). V lost 0 bases, J lost 3 bases, and 5 bases lay in between. This CDR3 comprises 13 residues. The CDR3 protein is CASSQDEDYGYTF. In DNA, the CDR3 is TGTGCCAGCAGCCAAGATGAGGACTATGGCTACACCTTC.

The chain carries TRBV3-1 (or the pseudogene TRBV3-2) and TRBJ1-3; perhaps TRBD1 as D (6 bases). The CDR3 extends over 16 amino acids. CDR1 is LGHDT, CDR2 YNNKEL, per germline (reference sequence). Trimming took off 3 bases at V and 0 bases at J, with 12 bases between the two ends. The CDR3 region is CASSHKGGFSGNTIYF. Written as DNA, the CDR3 is TGTGCCAGCAGCCACAAAGGGGGGTTCTCTGGAAACACCATATATTTT.

The chain joins TRBV4-2 to TRBJ1-3; possibly TRBD1 for D (6 bases). Trimming stripped 1 base from V and 0 bases from J, with 7 bases between. The CDR3 consists of 15 residues. Germline lookup yields CDR1 LGHNA and CDR2 YNFKEQ. CDR3 residues: CASSQAGVSGNTIYF. CDR3 DNA sequence: TGTGCCAGCAGCCAAGCAGGGGTCTCTGGAAACACCATATATTTT.

The V gene is TRBV28, the J gene TRBJ1-2; D call uncertain. The CDR3 covers 17 residues. Trimming took 3 bases from V and 3 from J, leaving 20 bases between them. Germline V gene lookup returns CDR1 MDHEN and CDR2 SYDVKM. The CDR3 DNA reads TGTGCCAGCAGTTTTTTCTGGTCGGCGGGCGTAGACTATGGCTACACCTTC. Encoded protein: CASSFFWSAGVDYGYTF.